This T cell receptor (beta chain) came from a study of shared clonotypes between healthy human individuals. CDR3 length: 14 residues. Germline-derived CDR1 and CDR2 are LNHDA and SQIVND (reference sequence). V gave up 7 bases and J gave up 5 bases, with 15 bases separating them. Free of recent acute infections or vaccinations, the donors were healthy HIV-negative adults. The authors distributed each subset's genomic DNA evenly over several immunoSEQ plates. Assay: immunoSEQ multiplex PCR; the TCRdb copy retains only in-frame clones and omits some. This table holds 1,500,000 or so clones, around 97% found once.

The receptor's source is a man aged 30 to 45 in good health. The chain combines TRBV19 with TRBJ2-1, with D perhaps matching TRBD2 (6 bases). The sample consisted of naive CD4+ T cells sorted from blood. Indicated subset: CD45RA+ positively selected. CDR3 in DNA: TGTGCCAGTATGGAGGGAAGGGGCCACAATGAGCAGTTCTTC. It translates to CASMEGRGHNEQFF.